This TCR beta chain was sequenced for a study of CD8 T cells in ankylosing spondylitis. Trimming cost V 3 bases and J 3 bases; bases outside gene matches: 5. Germline loops: CDR1 DFQATT, CDR2 SNEGSKA (reference sequence). The CDR3 is made up of 13 amino acids. MiXCR was run by TCRdb on the 5' RACE reads, yielding one entry per CDR3 protein. This sample carries about 140,000 distinct CDR3 sequences, just under 7.5% of them seen once, and the ten largest clones take under 15%. The rearrangement joins TRBV20-1 to TRBJ2-7, with 7 bases lining up with TRBD2. This receptor was identified in a female donor with ankylosing spondylitis or in good health (not recorded which). The sample consisted of blood, either unsorted or a sorted T cell fraction (not recorded which). CDR3 residues: CSASPGGRYEQYF. In nucleotides, the CDR3 is TGCAGTGCTAGTCCGGGGGGTCGCTACGAGCAGTACTTC.